The 11 T cell receptor beta chains below were found in one sample sequenced in a study of blood T cells in healthy people across ages. With a J-beta primer mix and a sample-barcoded 5' primer, a second PCR ran roughly 6 to 11 cycles. TCRdb re-called the 5' RACE reads through MiXCR, storing one row per CDR3 protein. The profile covers more than 1.4 million distinct CDR3 sequences, with about 40% appearing a single time and 7.9% taken by the ten largest. Specimen: blood. The receptors were sampled from a woman younger than 30 in good health.

This clonotype was seen more than once but under ten times. Compared with germline, one end of the junction differs, possibly owing to a read error. V is TRBV7-2 and J is TRBJ2-3, with 7 bases that match TRBD2. Germline V lookup: CDR1 SGHTA, CDR2 FQGNSA. This CDR3 contains 14 residues. CDR3 bases: TGTGCCAGCAGCCTAGCGGCCCTTTCAGATACGCAGTATTTT. Translated, it gives CASSLAALSDTQYF.

This clonotype has only a few counts. The J gene is TRBJ2-7, the V gene TRBV12-3 or TRBV12-4, with D maybe TRBD2 (6 bases). Trimming removed 4 bases at V and 1 base at J, with 14 bases between. The CDR3 has 15 residues. CDR3 loop: CASSSQGTGSYEQYF. CDR3 coding DNA: TGTGCCAGCAGTTCCCAAGGGACTGGGTCCTACGAGCAGTACTTC.

Concerning this clonotype: At one end, the junction sequence differs from germline, possibly due to a read error. V gene TRBV28 combines with J gene TRBJ1-6, with TRBD1 identical over 9 bases. The germline CDR1 and CDR2 sequences are MDHEN and SYDVKM. The length of the CDR3 is 14 residues. CDR3 amino acids: CAGSLLGTGKPLHF. The CDR3 coding sequence is TGTGCCGGCAGTTTATTAGGGACAGGGAAACCCCTCCACTTT.

The gene calls are TRBV3-1 and TRBJ1-2; 7 bases are a match to TRBD1. Germline values: CDR1 LGHDT, CDR2 YNNKEL (reference sequence). The CDR3 is 15 amino acids. Germline trimming cut 2 bases from V and 9 bases from J; bases unmatched to any gene: 12. The CDR3 here is CASSQNSAGGRSYTF. CDR3 nucleotides: TGTGCCAGCAGCCAAAATTCGGCAGGGGGTCGGAGCTACACCTTC.

This clonotype has just a few counts. This sequence joins TRBV9 and TRBJ2-5; no reliable D call. The J call may not be correct, given that the DNA end is closer to TRBJ2-1. This CDR3 has 12 amino acids. Per the germline V gene, CDR1 is SGDLS and CDR2 is YYNGEE. The CDR3 is CASSVNQETQFF. In DNA form, the CDR3 reads TGTGCCAGCAGCGTTAACCAAGAGACCCAGTTCTTC.

This clonotype was counted a few times. V gene TRBV28 combines with J gene TRBJ2-3, with TRBD2 matching 7 bases. The trim removed 5 bases at V and 3 bases at J, leaving 11 bases unmatched. CDR1 and CDR2 (germline): MDHEN, SYDVKM. The CDR3 has 16 residues. The CDR3 region has the DNA TGTGCCAGCAGTGACGGACTAGAAAGGGGAACAGATACGCAGTATTTT. This gives the protein CASSDGLERGTDTQYF.

This clonotype has just one count. This chain uses TRBV20-1 with TRBJ2-5; 10 bases align to TRBD1. The junction had 5 bases not matched to a gene; V was cut back by 2 bases and J by 2 bases. This CDR3 contains 15 residues. Germline CDR1 and CDR2: DFQATT and SNEGSKA (reference sequence). In nucleotides, the CDR3 is TGCAGTGCTAGACCCGGGACAGGGGCTCAAGAGACCCAGTACTTC. Translating it yields CSARPGTGAQETQYF.

The chain joins TRBV4-1 to TRBJ2-1; perhaps TRBD2 as D (6 bases). The CDR3 extends over 14 amino acids. The germline V gene has CDR1 MGHRA and CDR2 YSYEKL. Trimming cost V 1 base and J 7 bases, with 11 bases left between them. The CDR3: CASSQAREWNEQFF. Written as DNA, the CDR3 is TGCGCCAGCAGCCAAGCCCGGGAGTGGAATGAGCAGTTCTTC.

This clonotype showed up just a few times. The chain couples TRBV9 to TRBJ1-2, with D hard to call. The CDR3 length is 15 residues. Germline V gene data show CDR1 as SGDLS and CDR2 as YYNGEE. Between the trimmed V and J ends, which lost 4 bases and 0 bases, there was a span of 13 bases. The CDR3: CASSPSSSSNYGYTF. The CDR3 coding sequence is TGTGCCAGCAGCCCCTCCTCTTCGTCTAACTATGGCTACACCTTC.

V is TRBV6-1 and J is TRBJ1-3, with D tentatively TRBD1 (5 bases). Trimming shortened V by 8 bases and J by 8 bases, and 16 bases separated the two germline ends. CDR1 is MNHNS and CDR2 is SASEGT in the germline V gene. The CDR3 is made up of 13 amino acids. This CDR3 reads CASYGTPEYTIYF. The CDR3 coding sequence is TGTGCCAGCTACGGGACCCCGGAGTACACCATATATTTT.

V is TRBV12-3 or TRBV12-4 and J is TRBJ1-2; unclear D gene. V was pared by 8 bases and J by 0 bases, with 10 bases between. This CDR3 comprises 13 residues. CDR3 bases: TGTGCCAGCGGGAAGCCGACTAACTATGGCTACACCTTC. It encodes CASGKPTNYGYTF.